This T cell receptor (beta chain) is drawn from a study of blood T cell repertoires in COVID-19. The assay was immunoSEQ multiplex PCR, and TCRdb's table has in-frame clones only and misses some. The sample records around 25,000 clones, about 88% being singletons. The sample consisted of peripheral blood. The TCR sequence derives from a human donor in a cohort sampled during active COVID-19.

The CDR3: CASSHTVPNSGRAYNEQFF. The CDR3, as DNA: TGCGCCAGCAGCCATACGGTCCCAAATAGCGGGAGGGCCTACAATGAGCAGTTCTTC. This chain connects TRBV4-1 to TRBJ2-1, with 11 positions matching TRBD2. This CDR3 spans 19 amino acids. CDR1 and CDR2 (germline): MGHRA, YSYEKL. V lost 3 bases, J lost 2 bases, and 12 bases stayed unmatched.